The clone carrying this T cell receptor beta chain appeared a single time. Germline CDR1 MNHEY, CDR2 SMNVEV (reference sequence). The V gene lost 5 bases and the J gene lost 5 bases, with 23 bases spanning the gap. This CDR3 has 17 amino acids. Authors' methods: Amplification from reference gene primers served as the basis for estimated nucleated cell counts. Assay: immunoSEQ multiplex PCR; the TCRdb copy retains only in-frame clones and omits some. The V and J calls and clone size are taken from that table; D and trimming were inferred from the DNA. The sample holds some 120,000 clones, approximately 86% seen once. The source of the sample is a study of blood T cell repertoires in COVID-19. Study background: Spain, Italy and the United States supplied samples that represented acute and convalescent COVID-19. PBMCs, B-cell-depleted T cells, or T cells were the source of the cDNA or gDNA that made up the material.

Sequenced: peripheral blood. This TCR was recovered from a woman in her forties or fifties with active or convalescent COVID-19. This chain uses TRBV27 with TRBJ2-3, with D possibly being TRBD2 (5 bases). The CDR3 coding sequence is TGTGCCAGCAGTCCAGATCGGACTTCCGGAATCGTAGATACGCAGTATTTT. The encoded protein is CASSPDRTSGIVDTQYF.